The 29 T cell receptor beta chains below all came from one sample that was sequenced in a study of blood T cell repertoires in COVID-19. Assay used: immunoSEQ multiplex PCR; TCRdb lists only in-frame clones, some missing. The sample yields some 190,000 clones, around 82% seen once. The source material was peripheral blood. These receptors originate from a man older than 75 with COVID-19, enrolled during active disease.

The V call is TRBV2, the J call TRBJ2-7, with D perhaps matching TRBD2 (6 bases). Trimming stripped 6 bases from V and 0 bases from J, with 15 bases between. The V gene's germline CDR1 is SNHLY and CDR2 FYNNEI. CDR3 length: 15 residues. The CDR3 loop reads CASRAGRWSSYEQYF. The CDR3 DNA is TGTGCCAGCAGGGCGGGACGGTGGAGCTCCTACGAGCAGTACTTC.

There are a few counts of this clone. The chain employs TRBV25-1 and TRBJ2-2; 9 nucleotides agree with TRBD2. This CDR3 has 15 residues. Germline assignment: CDR1 MGHDK and CDR2 SYGVNS. Trimming took 4 bases from V and 7 from J; bases not matched to a gene: 7. The CDR3 is CASSGSSGAGGELFF. The CDR3 DNA sequence: TGTGCCAGCAGTGGCTCTAGCGGGGCTGGCGGGGAGCTGTTTTTT.

The chain uses TRBV14 and TRBJ2-2; D remains unclear. The germline V gene encodes CDR1 SGHDN and CDR2 FVKESK. The CDR3 has 16 residues. The ends were cut back, 0 bases at V and 1 base at J, with 9 bases in the middle. CDR3 residues: CASSQDVAGNTGELFF. CDR3 nucleotides: TGTGCCAGCAGCCAAGATGTGGCAGGGAACACCGGGGAGCTGTTTTTT.

This sequence joins TRBV11-2 and TRBJ2-7; 9 positions agree with TRBD2. Per germline, CDR1 SGHAT and CDR2 FQNNGV. J was trimmed by 2 bases and V by 0 bases; bases with no gene match: 5. CDR3 length: 16 residues. The CDR3 protein is CASSLEGAGGPYEQYF. For the CDR3, the DNA is TGTGCCAGCAGCTTAGAGGGGGCGGGGGGGCCCTACGAGCAGTACTTC.

The chain is built from TRBV2 and TRBJ1-2, with 9 bases matching TRBD1. Germline V gene data show CDR1 as SNHLY and CDR2 as FYNNEI. J lost 4 bases, V lost 5 bases, and 2 bases had no gene match. The CDR3 has 13 amino acids. In nucleotides, the CDR3 is TGTGCCAGCAGTCGACAGGGGGGCTATGGCTACACCTTC. Translation gives CASSRQGGYGYTF.

V usage is TRBV7-6 and J usage is TRBJ2-3, with 9 bases identical to TRBD2. This CDR3 has 16 residues. Germline CDR1 and CDR2: SGHVS and FNYEAQ. V was clipped by 1 base and J by 3 bases; unmatched bases: 5. The CDR3 DNA sequence: TGTGCCAGCAGCTTAGGGGCTAGCGGGGCAACAGATACGCAGTATTTT. Translated: CASSLGASGATDTQYF.

The rearrangement uses TRBV27 and TRBJ2-3; D remains ambiguous. The germline V gene encodes CDR1 MNHEY and CDR2 SMNVEV (reference sequence). The ends were cut back, 5 bases at V and 2 bases at J, with 11 bases in the middle. This CDR3 has 14 amino acids. This CDR3 reads CASSHRVFTDTQYF. Written as DNA, the CDR3 is TGTGCCAGCAGTCACCGGGTCTTCACAGATACGCAGTATTTT.

J is TRBJ1-2 and V is TRBV3-1 (or the pseudogene TRBV3-2); weak D call: TRBD1 (5 bases). The CDR3 is 14 residues long. V dropped 1 base and J dropped 3 bases, with 9 bases sitting between them. CDR1 and CDR2 (germline): LGHDT, YNNKEL (reference sequence). The CDR3, as DNA: TGTGCCAGCAGCCAAGCTCAGGGCTACTATGGCTACACCTTC. This encodes CASSQAQGYYGYTF.

The sample holds one count of this clone. The genes are TRBV15 and TRBJ1-3, with 7 nucleotides matching TRBD1. Germline lookup yields CDR1 LNHNV and CDR2 YYDKDF (reference sequence). V shed 5 bases and J 3 bases; nucleotides not matched to a gene: 4. The CDR3 runs 14 residues. Here the CDR3 reads CATSDGTVGNTIYF. CDR3 sequence (DNA): TGTGCCACCAGCGACGGGACAGTTGGAAACACCATATATTTT.

The count of this clone is one. The CDR3 region has the DNA TGTGCCAGCAGTGAAGGCCTAATCAATGAGCAGTTCTTC. Encoded protein: CASSEGLINEQFF. The V and J genes are TRBV6-1 and TRBJ2-1, with no clear D. Trimming stripped 1 base from V and 6 bases from J, with 7 bases between. CDR3 length: 13 amino acids. Germline V gene data show CDR1 as MNHNS and CDR2 as SASEGT.

The rearrangement uses TRBV12-5 and TRBJ1-2; D not certain. Trimming cost V 4 bases and J 8 bases, with 17 bases left between them. Per germline, CDR1 LGHNT and CDR2 FRNRAP. This CDR3 contains 14 residues. CDR3 sequence reads: CASGSNLGGRGYTF. The CDR3 DNA reads as TGTGCTAGTGGTTCCAACCTGGGCGGGCGGGGCTACACCTTC.

This clone was seen a single time. This rearrangement joins TRBV7-2 to TRBJ1-1; a possible D gene is TRBD1 (6 bases). Germline V gene sequence: CDR1 SGHTA, CDR2 FQGNSA. CDR3 length: 19 amino acids. The V end lost 5 bases, the J end lost 1 base, and 26 bases lay between the germline ends. In DNA form, the CDR3 reads TGTGCCAGCAGCCTTTTACCGACAGGTCCTTTTTCGGGGAACACTGAAGCTTTCTTT. The encoded protein is CASSLLPTGPFSGNTEAFF.

This clone was observed once. The CDR3 protein is CASSLGRDSLHF. CDR3 DNA: TGTGCCAGCAGCCTAGGCAGGGACTCCCTCCACTTT. V usage is TRBV7-9 and J usage is TRBJ1-6, with a tentative D call TRBD1 (5 bases). This CDR3 contains 12 residues. Trimming cost V 5 bases and J 14 bases, with 13 bases left between them. The germline V gene encodes CDR1 SEHNR and CDR2 FQNEAQ (reference sequence).

The chain is built from TRBV7-8 and TRBJ2-2, with 10 bases matching TRBD1. V lost 6 bases to trimming and J lost 6 bases; unmatched junction nucleotides: 1. Germline lookup yields CDR1 SGHVS and CDR2 FQNEAQ. CDR3 length equals 13 residues. The DNA for the CDR3 is TGTGCCAGCAGGGGGACAGGGGCCGGGGAGCTGTTTTTT. This gives the protein CASRGTGAGELFF.

V and J are TRBV4-1 and TRBJ2-3, with TRBD2 identical over 9 bases. The V segment lost 1 base and the J segment 1 base; nucleotides outside the gene matches: 3. CDR1 and CDR2 (germline): MGHRA, YSYEKL. CDR3 size: 16 residues. The CDR3 region has the DNA TGCGCCAGCAGCCAAGGTATAGCGGGGGGCACAGATACGCAGTATTTT. Residues: CASSQGIAGGTDTQYF.

The chain couples TRBV10-3 to TRBJ1-4; no firm D call. CDR3 length: 14 amino acids. V was cut by 2 bases and J by 7 bases, with 11 bases left in between. From germline, CDR1 is ENHRY and CDR2 SYGVKD. The CDR3 sequence: CAISERGTPEKLFF. The CDR3 DNA reads as TGTGCCATCAGTGAGCGGGGTACCCCTGAAAAACTGTTTTTT.

This chain links TRBV2 with TRBJ1-1; D might be TRBD1 (6 bases). The V gene's germline CDR1 is SNHLY and CDR2 FYNNEI. Trimming took off 1 base at V and 1 base at J, with 7 bases between the two ends. CDR3 length equals 14 residues. The CDR3 DNA is TGTGCCAGCAGTGAAGGGACAGCGAACACTGAAGCTTTCTTT. Translating gives CASSEGTANTEAFF.

CDR3 loop: CASTHSDRGAGGYTF. Written as DNA, the CDR3 is TGTGCCAGTACCCACTCGGACAGGGGGGCCGGCGGCTACACCTTC. The chain recombines TRBV19 with TRBJ1-2; 10 bases are shared with TRBD1. Germline CDR1 is LNHDA and CDR2 is SQIVND (reference sequence). This CDR3 has 15 residues. V was clipped by 7 bases and J by 8 bases; unmatched bases: 13. Full variable domain (remainder filled in from reference TRBV19 and TRBJ1-2): DGGITQSPKYLFRKEGQNVTLSCEQNLNHDAMYWYRQDPGQGLRLIYYSQIVNDFQKGDIAEGYSVSREKKESFPLTVTSAQKNPTAFYLCASTHSDRGAGGYTFGSGTRLTVV.

The chain joins TRBV4-1 to TRBJ2-1, with TRBD2 matching over 11 bases. Trimming removed 4 bases from V and 7 bases from J; junction bases left unmatched: 9. Per the germline V gene, CDR1 is MGHRA and CDR2 is YSYEKL. This CDR3 has 16 amino acids. In DNA, the CDR3 is TGCGCCAGCAGCCCAAGACTTAGCGGGGGGGCTAATGAGCAGTTCTTC. This sequence encodes CASSPRLSGGANEQFF.

This rearrangement joins TRBV28 to TRBJ2-7; 7 nucleotides align to TRBD2. The length of the CDR3 is 14 residues. The ends lost 4 bases at V and 2 bases at J; junction bases unmatched: 5. From germline, CDR1 is MDHEN and CDR2 SYDVKM. The CDR3 loop is CASSSRLAPYEQYF. The CDR3 DNA reads TGTGCCAGCAGTTCTAGACTAGCCCCCTACGAGCAGTACTTC.

This chain uses TRBV25-1 with TRBJ2-5; D perhaps matches TRBD2 (6 bases). This CDR3 is built from 14 residues. Germline CDR1 MGHDK, CDR2 SYGVNS. V shed 1 base and J shed 4 bases, with 10 bases lying between them. As DNA, the CDR3 is TGTGCCAGCAGTGAATCCGGGGGACGAGAGACCCAGTACTTC. It codes for CASSESGGRETQYF.

The rearrangement joins TRBV7-2 to TRBJ1-6; 9 nucleotides align to TRBD1. With 2 bases clipped from V and 4 bases from J, the junction kept 3 bases outside the gene matches. Germline-derived CDR1 and CDR2 are SGHTA and FQGNSA. There are 16 residues in the CDR3. CDR3 residues: CASSLLGTGYNSPLHF. The CDR3 nucleotides are TGTGCCAGCAGCTTACTCGGGACAGGGTATAATTCACCCCTCCACTTT.

The V call is TRBV5-1, the J call TRBJ1-4, with 9 nucleotides matching TRBD1. With V trimmed by 4 bases and J by 8 bases, 12 bases remained unmatched. This CDR3 spans 16 amino acids. Germline V lookup: CDR1 SGHRS, CDR2 YFSETQ. CDR3 in amino acids: CASSPGAQGQGEKLFF. The DNA for the CDR3 is TGCGCCAGCAGCCCGGGCGCGCAGGGACAGGGCGAAAAACTGTTTTTT.

The CDR3 loop is CASSAPGVETQYF. CDR3 in DNA: TGTGCCAGCAGCGCGCCAGGGGTAGAGACCCAGTACTTC. The chain recombines TRBV7-2 with TRBJ2-5; the D gene is possibly TRBD1 (6 bases). CDR3 length: 13 amino acids. The V gene's germline CDR1 is SGHTA and CDR2 FQGNSA. The germline V and J ends were trimmed by 5 bases and 4 bases, with 11 bases remaining between them. The complete variable domain, with remaining parts taken from reference TRBV7-2 and TRBJ2-5, reads GAGVSQSPSNKVTEKGKDVELRCDPISGHTALYWYRQSLGQGLEFLIYFQGNSAPDKSGLPSDRFSAERTGGSVSTLTIQRTQQEDSAVYLCASSAPGVETQYFGPGTRLLVL.

This clone was seen more than once but under ten times. V gene TRBV7-8 combines with J gene TRBJ2-5; D perhaps matches TRBD2 (7 bases). This CDR3 is 15 amino acids long. V lost 7 bases, J lost 5 bases, and 20 bases lay in between. Germline V gene sequence: CDR1 SGHVS, CDR2 FQNEAQ. The CDR3 bases are TGTGCCAGCACCGATTTACGGGGGGCACGGGAGACCCAGTACTTC. This encodes CASTDLRGARETQYF.

V and J are TRBV6-5 and TRBJ2-7, with 7 bases lining up with TRBD1. The CDR3 extends over 13 amino acids. The germline V gene encodes CDR1 MNHEY and CDR2 SVGAGI. With 5 bases clipped from V and 2 bases from J, the junction kept 3 bases outside the gene matches. The CDR3 spells CASSPDRTYEQYF. In nucleotides, the CDR3 is TGTGCCAGCAGTCCGGACAGGACCTACGAGCAGTACTTC.

The rearrangement joins TRBV7-2 to TRBJ2-7, with 7 bases aligning to TRBD1. V lost 5 bases, J lost 5 bases, and 6 bases stayed unmatched. CDR1 and CDR2 from the germline V gene are SGHTA and FQGNSA. The length of the CDR3 is 13 residues. CDR3 nucleotides: TGTGCCAGCAGCCGAGACAGGGCTGACGAGCAGTACTTC. It yields the protein CASSRDRADEQYF.

This clone was seen a handful of times. The genes are TRBV6-1 and TRBJ2-7; TRBD1 matches 8 bases. The V gene end was trimmed by 2 bases and the J gene end by 1 base; junction bases not matched to a gene: 7. CDR1 MNHNS and CDR2 SASEGT come from the germline V gene. The CDR3 length is 16 residues. The chain's CDR3 is CASSEMIGTGSYEQYF. The CDR3, as DNA: TGTGCCAGCAGTGAAATGATCGGGACAGGTTCCTACGAGCAGTACTTC.

This rearrangement joins TRBV27 to TRBJ2-1, with D possibly TRBD2 on 6 matching bases. The CDR3 covers 15 residues. Germline loops: CDR1 MNHEY, CDR2 SMNVEV (reference sequence). V shed 2 bases and J shed 5 bases, with 13 bases lying between them. CDR3 coding DNA: TGTGCCAGCAGTTTAAATCGGCGGGGTAACAATGAGCAGTTCTTC. Translation gives CASSLNRRGNNEQFF.